The 11 T cell receptor beta chains presented below share a single source sample, sequenced in a study of shared clonotypes between healthy human individuals. The method was immunoSEQ multiplex PCR; TCRdb's version includes in-frame clones alone and lacks a portion of them. Of 490,000 or so clones in the sample, 65% to 80% were seen once. Input material: PBMCs. The receptors derive from a woman between 40 and 50 years old in good health. Some clones in this sample may be carry-over from other donors' samples.

The count of this clone is one. This chain uses TRBV30 with TRBJ1-2, with D possibly matching TRBD1 (6 bases). Trimming took 5 bases from V and 1 from J, leaving 11 bases between them. There are 13 residues in the CDR3. Germline V gives CDR1 GTSNPN, CDR2 SVGIG (reference sequence). CDR3 sequence (DNA): TGTGCCTGGGGGAGGACAGATAACTATGGCTACACCTTC. It specifies CAWGRTDNYGYTF.

This chain connects TRBV28 to TRBJ2-4; 9 bases agree with TRBD1. The CDR3 extends over 14 amino acids. Looked up from germline, CDR1 is MDHEN and CDR2 is SYDVKM. V was pared by 4 bases and J by 6 bases, with 4 bases of the junction left unmatched. The CDR3: CASSSQGALNIQYF. DNA for the CDR3: TGTGCCAGCAGTTCACAGGGGGCGCTAAACATTCAGTACTTC.

The table lists this clone with a few counts. This clone may be a read error of a much larger clone one base away. Other DNA sequences within the sample encode an identical CDR3. This sequence joins TRBV5-1 and TRBJ2-7; 14 positions match TRBD2. V gave up 4 bases and J gave up 6 bases; unmatched junction bases: 3. This CDR3 has 14 residues. Germline V lookup: CDR1 SGHRS, CDR2 YFSETQ. The DNA for the CDR3 is TGCGCCAGCAGCGGGACTAGCGGGAGTCGCGAGCAGTACTTC. The encoded protein is CASSGTSGSREQYF.

This clone occurred a few times. The gene calls are TRBV7-2 and TRBJ1-2; D remains ambiguous. V lost 5 bases and J lost 8, with 18 bases in between. The CDR3 is made up of 14 amino acids. CDR1 SGHTA and CDR2 FQGNSA come from the germline V gene. DNA for the CDR3: TGTGCCAGCAGCCCCCTTGGGATAGGTTGGGGCTACACCTTC. This codes for CASSPLGIGWGYTF.

The J gene is TRBJ2-1, the V gene TRBV7-2; maybe TRBD2 (6 bases). The CDR3 runs to 15 residues. Germline CDR1 is SGHTA and CDR2 is FQGNSA. Trimming took off 0 bases at V and 6 bases at J, with 12 bases between the two ends. The CDR3 sequence: CASSLAAGLTNEQFF. In nucleotides, the CDR3 is TGTGCCAGCAGCTTAGCCGCGGGATTAACCAATGAGCAGTTCTTC.

The chain carries TRBV30 and TRBJ1-4; the D is unclear. This CDR3 has 15 amino acids. V lost 5 bases and J lost 8, with 21 bases in between. Germline CDR1 and CDR2: GTSNPN and SVGIG (reference sequence). CDR3 protein: CAWGANRAVGEKLFF. CDR3 nucleotide sequence: TGTGCCTGGGGAGCAAACCGGGCCGTGGGGGAAAAACTGTTTTTT.

This clone was found a few times. The chain couples TRBV4-2 to TRBJ1-2; 7 positions agree with TRBD1. V shed 3 bases and J 7 bases; nucleotides not matched to a gene: 11. The germline CDR1 and CDR2 sequences are LGHNA and YNFKEQ. CDR3 length: 15 residues. The chain's CDR3 is CASSQEYRQGGGYTF. CDR3 nucleotides: TGTGCCAGCAGCCAGGAATACCGACAGGGAGGTGGCTACACCTTC.

The J gene is TRBJ2-7, the V gene TRBV7-8, with 7 nucleotides matching TRBD1. This CDR3 region has 15 residues. The trim removed 5 bases at V and 2 bases at J, leaving 9 bases unmatched. CDR1 is SGHVS, CDR2 FQNEAQ, per germline. The CDR3 loop reads CASSPDRVPPYEQYF. In nucleotides, the CDR3 is TGTGCCAGCAGCCCCGACAGGGTGCCCCCCTACGAGCAGTACTTC. The variable domain in full, with the rest retrieved from reference TRBV7-8 and TRBJ2-7, is GAGVSQSPRYKVAKRGQDVALRCDPISGHVSLFWYQQALGQGPEFLTYFQNEAQLDKSGLPSDRFFAERPEGSVSTLKIQRTQQEDSAVYLCASSPDRVPPYEQYFGPGTRLTVT.

The chain links TRBV6-5 to TRBJ2-1; 11 positions match TRBD2. The germline V gene encodes CDR1 MNHEY and CDR2 SVGAGI. The CDR3 contains 15 residues. The V segment lost 6 bases and the J segment 4 bases; nucleotides outside the gene matches: 5. CDR3 in DNA: TGTGCCAGCAGCAAACTAGCGGGAGCTTACAATGAGCAGTTCTTC. This gives the protein CASSKLAGAYNEQFF.

The genes are TRBV5-1 and TRBJ1-4; unclear D gene. The CDR3 totals 16 residues. Germline V gene sequence: CDR1 SGHRS, CDR2 YFSETQ. V was clipped by 0 bases and J by 5 bases, with 14 bases between them. CDR3 nucleotide sequence: TGCGCCAGCAGCTTGGGTTGGGGAAACCGGAATGAAAAACTGTTTTTT. It is translated as CASSLGWGNRNEKLFF. Together with reference TRBV5-1 and TRBJ1-4, the CDR3 gives the full variable domain: KAGVTQTPRYLIKTRGQQVTLSCSPISGHRSVSWYQQTPGQGLQFLFEYFSETQRNKGNFPGRFSGRQFSNSRSEMNVSTLELGDSALYLCASSLGWGNRNEKLFFGSGTQLSVL.

This clone was detected only a few times. The chain joins TRBV11-2 to TRBJ1-1; D gene uncertain. Trimming left V 5 bases short and J 2 bases short, with 9 bases between. CDR1 SGHAT and CDR2 FQNNGV come from the germline V gene. CDR3 length: 13 amino acids. The CDR3 region is CASSPTANTEAFF. The DNA for the CDR3 is TGTGCCAGCAGCCCGACCGCAAACACTGAAGCTTTCTTT. Based on the CDR3 plus reference TRBV11-2 and TRBJ1-1, the full variable domain is EAGVAQSPRYKIIEKRQSVAFWCNPISGHATLYWYQQILGQGPKLLIQFQNNGVVDDSQLPKDRFSAERLKGVDSTLKIQPAKLEDSAVYLCASSPTANTEAFFGQGTRLTVV.